A single sample is the source of the 26 T cell receptor beta chains below, sequenced in a study of blood T cell repertoires in COVID-19. TCRdb keeps only in-frame clones here, not all; method: immunoSEQ multiplex PCR. The table includes around 150,000 clones, 85% detected once. The specimen sequenced was peripheral blood. Every receptor here comes from a human donor with acute or convalescent COVID-19. The donor label of this sample is uncertain.

The chain links TRBV11-3 to TRBJ1-1; tentatively, D is TRBD1 (5 bases). The CDR3 runs to 16 residues. The germline V and J ends were trimmed by 4 bases and 0 bases, with 15 bases remaining between them. CDR1 is SGHNT, CDR2 YENEEA, per germline. The CDR3 sequence: CASSYPGGIMNTEAFF. DNA of the CDR3: TGTGCCAGCAGCTACCCCGGGGGAATCATGAACACTGAAGCTTTCTTT.

The genes are TRBV18 and TRBJ1-4, with TRBD1 as a possible D gene (6 bases). Looked up from germline, CDR1 is KGHSH and CDR2 is LQKENI. The CDR3 runs 15 residues. V gave up 3 bases and J gave up 6 bases, with 14 bases separating them. The CDR3: CASSPWTVSYEKLFF. CDR3 sequence (DNA): TGTGCCAGCTCACCTTGGACAGTATCTTATGAAAAACTGTTTTTT.

The CDR3 loop reads CASSPREGGAVIPGELFF. CDR3 DNA sequence: TGTGCCAGCTCACCACGGGAAGGGGGCGCAGTAATTCCCGGGGAGCTGTTTTTT. This rearrangement joins TRBV18 to TRBJ2-2; 7 bases map to TRBD1. The CDR3 consists of 18 residues. Germline V CDR1 and CDR2: KGHSH, LQKENI. V shed 1 base, J shed 6 bases, and the junction held 14 bases outside the gene matches.

The chain is built from TRBV7-2 and TRBJ2-7; tentative D call: TRBD1 (6 bases). CDR3 length equals 14 residues. V was shortened by 1 base and J by 9 bases, with 16 bases between the two germline ends. Germline V gene sequence: CDR1 SGHTA, CDR2 FQGNSA. CDR3 bases: TGTGCCAGCAGCTTAGTGATGGAACAGGGATCGCAGTACTTC. Translated: CASSLVMEQGSQYF.

This chain connects TRBV5-8 to TRBJ1-6; maybe TRBD1 (6 bases). Germline CDR1 and CDR2: SGHTS and YDEGEE. The CDR3 contains 19 residues. The ends were cut back, 0 bases at V and 4 bases at J, with 20 bases in the middle. In DNA form, the CDR3 reads TGTGCCAGCAGCTTGGGACTCAAGGGCGGGGGCCGGTATAATTCACCCCTCCACTTT. Protein: CASSLGLKGGGRYNSPLHF.

This chain joins TRBV13 and TRBJ2-2; 8 nucleotides line up with TRBD2. The CDR3 covers 15 residues. J was trimmed by 1 base and V by 2 bases; bases with no gene match: 0. CDR1 PRHDT and CDR2 FYEKMQ come from the germline V gene (reference sequence). The CDR3 loop is CASSLLAGNTGELFF. CDR3 nucleotides: TGTGCCAGCAGCTTACTAGCGGGGAACACCGGGGAGCTGTTTTTT.

This chain uses TRBV24-1 with TRBJ2-1; D not certain. This CDR3 has 14 amino acids. V gave up 5 bases and J gave up 8 bases, with 15 bases separating them. Per germline, CDR1 KGHDR and CDR2 SFDVKD. CDR3 coding DNA: TGTGCCACCAGTGGATTTGCGTTAGTACATGAGCAGTTCTTC. Its translation: CATSGFALVHEQFF.

The V gene is TRBV12-3 or TRBV12-4, the J gene TRBJ1-6, with D unresolved. The CDR3 consists of 12 residues. Trimming pared 10 bases from V and 10 bases from J, leaving 14 bases between. As DNA, the CDR3 is TGTGCCATCCAGGAGGGTTGGTCACCCCTCCACTTT. Protein: CAIQEGWSPLHF.

The rearrangement joins TRBV6-5 to TRBJ1-3, with 9 bases aligning to TRBD1. Germline V lookup: CDR1 MNHEY, CDR2 SVGAGI. CDR3 length: 14 amino acids. Trimming took 7 bases from V and 4 from J; bases not matched to a gene: 5. CDR3 protein: CASTNGQGGNTIYF. CDR3 bases: TGTGCCAGCACCAACGGACAGGGGGGAAACACCATATATTTT.

This chain joins TRBV7-3 and TRBJ2-5, with 11 bases fitting TRBD2. Germline V gene data show CDR1 as SGHTA and CDR2 as FQGTGA. J lost 3 bases, V lost 8 bases, and 5 bases had no gene match. The CDR3 spans 14 residues. The CDR3 loop is CASGLAGGKETQYF. In DNA form, the CDR3 reads TGTGCCAGCGGGCTAGCGGGGGGAAAAGAGACCCAGTACTTC.

V and J are TRBV5-1 and TRBJ2-7; tentatively, D is TRBD2 (7 bases). V was trimmed by 3 bases and J by 0 bases, leaving 13 bases between them. The CDR3 extends over 15 amino acids. The germline V gene encodes CDR1 SGHRS and CDR2 YFSETQ. This CDR3 reads CASSSRGASSYEQYF. The CDR3 bases are TGCGCCAGCAGCTCCCGGGGGGCCAGCTCCTACGAGCAGTACTTC. The full variable domain, rest sourced from reference TRBV5-1 and TRBJ2-7, is KAGVTQTPRYLIKTRGQQVTLSCSPISGHRSVSWYQQTPGQGLQFLFEYFSETQRNKGNFPGRFSGRQFSNSRSEMNVSTLELGDSALYLCASSSRGASSYEQYFGPGTRLTVT.

The chain links TRBV7-9 to TRBJ1-2; TRBD1 agrees at 7 bases. The CDR3 runs 16 residues. J gave up 4 bases and V 4 bases, and 12 bases lay outside the gene matches. The germline CDR1 and CDR2 sequences are SEHNR and FQNEAQ (reference sequence). CDR3 DNA: TGTGCCAGCAGCTCAACCATCCCGGGACAGCCCTATGGCTACACCTTC. This codes for CASSSTIPGQPYGYTF.

This clone is a singleton in its sample. This chain joins TRBV15 and TRBJ2-7, with 7 bases that match TRBD1. V dropped 5 bases and J dropped 0; count of bases not matched to a gene: 10. Germline V CDR1 and CDR2: LNHNV, YYDKDF (reference sequence). The CDR3 totals 16 residues. CDR3 bases: TGTGCCACCAGCCCCCCAATTCGGGACAGCTCCTACGAGCAGTACTTC. Its protein is CATSPPIRDSSYEQYF.

This clone came up once. V and J are TRBV3-1 (or the pseudogene TRBV3-2) and TRBJ1-1; possibly TRBD1 for D (6 bases). From germline, CDR1 is LGHDT and CDR2 YNNKEL (reference sequence). CDR3 length: 11 residues. V was trimmed by 4 bases and J by 11 bases, leaving 11 bases between them. Written as DNA, the CDR3 is TGTGCCAGCAGCCCCGGGACAACGGCTTTCTTT. Translation gives CASSPGTTAFF.

V and J are TRBV7-9 and TRBJ2-2; TRBD2 might be the D (5 bases). Germline-derived CDR1 and CDR2 are SEHNR and FQNEAQ (reference sequence). Trimming removed 5 bases at V and 0 bases at J, with 13 bases between. The CDR3 extends over 16 amino acids. The CDR3 is CASSPRTAANTGELFF. The CDR3 DNA follows: TGTGCCAGCAGCCCCAGGACTGCCGCGAACACCGGGGAGCTGTTTTTT.

This chain joins TRBV6-5 and TRBJ2-1; possible D gene TRBD2, 7 bases. Germline-derived CDR1 and CDR2 are MNHEY and SVGAGI. This CDR3 contains 14 residues. V lost 10 bases, J lost 3 bases, and 16 bases lay in between. Written as DNA, the CDR3 is TGTGCCATTGGAACGGGGGGCGACTACAATGAGCAGTTCTTC. It specifies CAIGTGGDYNEQFF.

This clone was detected only once. This chain uses TRBV3-1 (or the pseudogene TRBV3-2) with TRBJ2-1; a possible D gene is TRBD1 (5 bases). In germline, CDR1 is LGHDT, CDR2 YNNKEL (reference sequence). The CDR3 is made up of 15 amino acids. V shed 2 bases and J shed 0 bases, with 8 bases lying between them. The DNA of the CDR3 is TGTGCCAGCAGCCAAAGGGGTAGCTCCTACAATGAGCAGTTCTTC. Encoded protein: CASSQRGSSYNEQFF.

J is TRBJ2-1 and V is TRBV14; the match to TRBD2 covers 14 bases. CDR3 length equals 16 residues. Germline assignment: CDR1 SGHDN and CDR2 FVKESK. V trimming: 3 bases; J trimming: 12 bases; junction bases outside the gene matches: 10. The CDR3, as DNA: TGTGCCAGCAGCCACCGGACCGGGACTAGCGGGGGAGCGCAGTTCTTC. As protein: CASSHRTGTSGGAQFF.

This chain connects TRBV28 to TRBJ1-5; 8 nucleotides match TRBD1. Germline-derived CDR1 and CDR2 are MDHEN and SYDVKM. After removal of 7 bases from V and 3 bases from J, the junction contained 5 bases not matched to a gene. CDR3 size: 14 residues. CDR3 region: CASMTGANNQPQHF. DNA of the CDR3: TGTGCCAGCATGACAGGGGCCAACAATCAGCCCCAGCATTTT. Drawing the rest from reference TRBV28 and TRBJ1-5, the complete variable domain is DVKVTQSSRYLVKRTGEKVFLECVQDMDHENMFWYRQDPGLGLRLIYFSYDVKMKEKGDIPEGYSVSREKKERFSLILESASTNQTSMYLCASMTGANNQPQHFGDGTRLSIL.

The CDR3 DNA sequence: TGTGCCAGCAGCCGAAAGGGAGGCGGGGAGCTGTTTTTT. Translation: CASSRKGGGELFF. The rearrangement links TRBV3-1 (or the pseudogene TRBV3-2) to TRBJ2-2; tentative D call: TRBD2 (6 bases). Germline V lookup: CDR1 LGHDT, CDR2 YNNKEL (reference sequence). The germline V and J ends were trimmed by 4 bases and 7 bases, with 10 bases remaining between them. The CDR3 sequence is 13 residues long.

This chain joins TRBV27 and TRBJ1-3; TRBD1 aligns across 8 bases. CDR1 MNHEY and CDR2 SMNVEV come from the germline V gene (reference sequence). With V trimmed by 5 bases and J by 1 base, 1 base remained unmatched. This CDR3 comprises 14 residues. In DNA, the CDR3 is TGTGCCAGCAGTAGGACAGGGTCTGGAAACACCATATATTTT. Protein: CASSRTGSGNTIYF.

This chain joins TRBV15 and TRBJ1-2, with D possibly TRBD1 on 5 matching bases. The V end lost 0 bases, the J end lost 7 bases, and 18 bases lay between the germline ends. Germline CDR1 reads LNHNV; CDR2 reads YYDKDF (reference sequence). This CDR3 has 16 amino acids. This chain's CDR3 is CATSRDPAGKASGYTF. The CDR3 DNA reads as TGTGCCACCAGCAGAGATCCAGCAGGGAAGGCTTCTGGCTACACCTTC.

This sequence joins TRBV9 and TRBJ2-5; TRBD2 agrees at 11 bases. The V and J ends lost 0 bases and 2 bases, in that order; junction bases with no gene match: 0. This CDR3 is built from 15 residues. Germline CDR1 reads SGDLS; CDR2 reads YYNGEE. DNA of the CDR3: TGTGCCAGCAGCGTAGGGACTAGCGGGCAAGAGACCCAGTACTTC. It is translated as CASSVGTSGQETQYF.

This chain uses TRBV19 with TRBJ1-1, with TRBD1 matching over 7 bases. The CDR3 is 15 residues long. Germline CDR1 LNHDA, CDR2 SQIVND (reference sequence). The V gene end was trimmed by 10 bases and the J gene end by 2 bases; junction bases not matched to a gene: 13. This chain's CDR3 is CATKTGTYFNTEAFF. The CDR3 nucleotides are TGTGCCACCAAGACAGGGACCTACTTCAACACTGAAGCTTTCTTT.

This clone showed up just a few times. The V and J genes are TRBV4-2 and TRBJ2-2; tentative D call: TRBD1 (6 bases). Trimming removed 6 bases at V and 0 bases at J, with 8 bases between. This CDR3 contains 14 residues. Germline lookup yields CDR1 LGHNA and CDR2 YNFKEQ. The CDR3 nucleotides are TGTGCCAGCAGGGGACACGCGAACACCGGGGAGCTGTTTTTT. This encodes CASRGHANTGELFF.

Here the CDR3 DNA reads TGCGCCAGCAGCCAAAGGGGGAAAGGCAATGAGCAGTTCTTC. This sequence encodes CASSQRGKGNEQFF. V gene TRBV4-3 combines with J gene TRBJ2-1, with D possibly matching TRBD1 (6 bases). The germline CDR1 and CDR2 sequences are LGHNA and YSLEER. The CDR3 totals 14 residues. V lost 2 bases, J lost 6 bases, and 11 bases lay in between.